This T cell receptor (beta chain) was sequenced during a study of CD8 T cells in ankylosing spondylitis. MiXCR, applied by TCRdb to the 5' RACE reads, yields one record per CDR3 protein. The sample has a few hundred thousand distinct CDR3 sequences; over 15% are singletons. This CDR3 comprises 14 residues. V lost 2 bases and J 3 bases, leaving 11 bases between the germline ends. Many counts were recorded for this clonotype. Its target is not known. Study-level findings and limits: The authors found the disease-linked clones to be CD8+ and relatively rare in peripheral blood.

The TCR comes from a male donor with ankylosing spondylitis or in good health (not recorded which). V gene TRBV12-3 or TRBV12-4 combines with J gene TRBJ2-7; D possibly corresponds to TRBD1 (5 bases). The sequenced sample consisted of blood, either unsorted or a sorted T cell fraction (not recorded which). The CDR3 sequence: CASSLSPRGYEQYF. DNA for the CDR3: TGTGCCAGCAGTTTATCTCCTAGGGGCTACGAGCAGTACTTC.